Listed below are T cell receptor beta chains from one sample, sequenced in a study of blood T cell repertoires in COVID-19. TCRdb's copy holds only in-frame clones and misses some; the assay was immunoSEQ multiplex PCR. The table records about 250,000 clones, approximately 86% of them present only once. Sequencing input: peripheral blood. The receptors come from a woman aged 60-75 years who had recovered from COVID-19. CDR3s include the opening cysteine and the closing phenylalanine or tryptophan. Each record gives: J gene, D gene, clone size, V gene, CDR3 DNA, CDR3 protein. A D gene is named only where the DNA matches it firmly. Clone size is stated in some rows and not others, as once, few, many or a class when expanded.

TRBJ1-5	.	.	TRBV2	TGTGCCAGCAGTGGGGGAGGGGGCAATCAGCCCCAGCATTTT	CASSGGGGNQPQHF
TRBJ2-7	.	.	TRBV7-3	TGTGCCAGCAACCGGGGTCCCCTCCCATTTACTCCCTACGAGCAGTACTTC	CASNRGPLPFTPYEQYF
TRBJ2-7	TRBD1	.	TRBV9	TGTGCCAGCGGGACAGGGAAATCCTACGAGCAGTACTTC	CASGTGKSYEQYF
TRBJ1-5	.	.	TRBV7-8	TGTGCCAGCAGCTTCGGGGGGTTGCCAAGCAATCAGCCCCAGCATTTT	CASSFGGLPSNQPQHF
TRBJ1-2	.	.	TRBV4-2	TGTGCCAGCAGCCAAGTAGAGGGAGACTATGGCTACACCTTC	CASSQVEGDYGYTF
TRBJ1-2	.	.	TRBV7-2	TGTGCCAGCAGCTCCCCGGGGAAGGGCCCTAACTATGGCTACACCTTC	CASSSPGKGPNYGYTF
TRBJ2-5	.	.	TRBV11-1	TGTGCCAGCAGCGATACAGGGTGGGGAGAGACCCAGTACTTC	CASSDTGWGETQYF
TRBJ2-3	TRBD2	.	TRBV7-9	TGTGCCAGCAGCTTAGGAGCGGGGGGGCAAGGAGATACGCAGTATTTT	CASSLGAGGQGDTQYF
TRBJ2-7	.	.	TRBV6-6	TGTGCCAGCAGTTCTCCGGGAGATTCCTACGAGCAGTACTTC	CASSSPGDSYEQYF
TRBJ2-5	TRBD1	once	TRBV6-5	TGTGCCAGCAGTTCCGGACAGGGGGCCCTAGAGACCCAGTACTTC	CASSSGQGALETQYF